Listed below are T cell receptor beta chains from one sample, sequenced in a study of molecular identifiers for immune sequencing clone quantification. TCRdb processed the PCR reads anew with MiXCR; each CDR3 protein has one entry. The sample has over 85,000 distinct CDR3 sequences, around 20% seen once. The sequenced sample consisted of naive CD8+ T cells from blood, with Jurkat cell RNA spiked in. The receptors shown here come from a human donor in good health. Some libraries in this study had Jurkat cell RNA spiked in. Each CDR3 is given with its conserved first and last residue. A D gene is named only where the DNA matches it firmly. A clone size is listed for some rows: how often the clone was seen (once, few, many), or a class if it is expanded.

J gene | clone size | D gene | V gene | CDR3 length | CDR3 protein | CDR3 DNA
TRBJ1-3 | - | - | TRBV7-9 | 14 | CATPTQASGNTIYF | TGTGCCACCCCGACGCAGGCTTCTGGAAACACCATATATTTT
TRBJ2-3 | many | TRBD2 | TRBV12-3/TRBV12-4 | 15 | CASSASGRAGDTQYF | TGTGCCAGCAGTGCTAGCGGGAGGGCCGGAGATACGCAGTATTTT
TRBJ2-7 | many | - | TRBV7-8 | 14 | CASSLVGGAHEQYF | TGTGCCAGCAGCTTAGTCGGAGGGGCCCACGAGCAGTACTTC
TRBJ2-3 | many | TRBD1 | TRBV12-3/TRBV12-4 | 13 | CASSDREPDTQYF | TGTGCCAGCAGTGACAGGGAGCCAGATACGCAGTATTTT
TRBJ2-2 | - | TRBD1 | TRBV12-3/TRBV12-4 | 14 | CASNTGQTTGELFF | TGTGCCAGCAACACGGGACAGACGACCGGGGAGCTGTTTTTT
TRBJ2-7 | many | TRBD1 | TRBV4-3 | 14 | CASSQAQGAYEQYF | TGCGCCAGCAGCCAAGCGCAGGGGGCCTACGAGCAGTACTTC
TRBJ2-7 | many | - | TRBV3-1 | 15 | CASSQVEGAAYEQYF | TGTGCCAGCAGCCAAGTGGAAGGGGCTGCCTACGAGCAGTACTTC
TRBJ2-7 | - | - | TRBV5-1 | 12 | CASSLHHYEQYF | TGCGCCAGCAGCTTGCACCACTACGAGCAGTACTTC
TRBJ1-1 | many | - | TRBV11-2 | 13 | CASSSDGVAEAFF | TGTGCCAGCAGCTCGGACGGGGTGGCTGAAGCTTTCTTT
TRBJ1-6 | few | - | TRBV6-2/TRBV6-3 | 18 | CASSYNPDSETLRAPLHF | TGTGCCAGCAGTTACAACCCGGACAGCGAGACCTTAAGGGCACCCCTCCACTTT
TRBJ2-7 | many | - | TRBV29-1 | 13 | CSGVKIGSYEQYF | TGCAGCGGCGTTAAAATTGGCTCCTACGAGCAGTACTTC
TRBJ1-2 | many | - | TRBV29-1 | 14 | CSVEGPGNYGGYTF | TGCAGCGTTGAGGGCCCGGGAAACTACGGCGGCTACACCTTC
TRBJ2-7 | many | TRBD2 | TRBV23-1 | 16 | CASSLNPTSGTYEQYF | TGCGCCAGCAGTCTAAACCCGACTAGCGGAACCTACGAGCAGTACTTC
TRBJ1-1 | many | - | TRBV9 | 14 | CASSVGGARTEAFF | TGTGCCAGCAGCGTAGGGGGGGCTAGAACTGAAGCTTTCTTT
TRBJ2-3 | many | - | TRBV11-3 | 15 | CASSLGTEITDTQYF | TGTGCCAGCAGCTTAGGGACCGAGATCACAGATACGCAGTATTTT
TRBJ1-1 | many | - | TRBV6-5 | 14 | CASSYYSVNTEAFF | TGTGCCAGCAGTTACTACAGTGTGAACACTGAAGCTTTCTTT
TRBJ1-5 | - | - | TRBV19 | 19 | CASSSLFGRGYDGNQPEHF | TGTGCCAGTAGTTCTTTGTTCGGGCGGGGTTACGATGGCAATCAGCCCGAGCATTTT